The 10 T cell receptor beta chains given below trace back to one sample, sequenced in a study of cytomegalovirus exposure and HLA in healthy donors. Libraries were prepared by immunoSEQ multiplex PCR; TCRdb keeps only in-frame clonotypes and omits some of them. The table has tens of thousands of clones, roughly 96% seen once; the top ten hold approximately 2.5%. The sequenced sample consisted of PBMCs. Source of these receptors: a man in his late teens or twenties in good health and CMV-seronegative.

The chain links TRBV6-5 to TRBJ2-5, with 8 bases that match TRBD1. J lost 2 bases, V lost 1 base, and 0 bases had no gene match. The V gene's germline CDR1 is MNHEY and CDR2 SVGAGI. The length of the CDR3 is 14 residues. The CDR3 here is CASSYWDRQETQYF. In nucleotides, the CDR3 is TGTGCCAGCAGTTACTGGGACAGGCAAGAGACCCAGTACTTC.

The chain links TRBV11-2 to TRBJ2-7, with D possibly being TRBD1 (6 bases). Germline lookup yields CDR1 SGHAT and CDR2 FQNNGV. The CDR3 totals 15 residues. Trimming took 5 bases from V and 1 from J, leaving 15 bases between them. The CDR3 region is CASSIRGRGSYEQYF. CDR3 sequence (DNA): TGTGCCAGCAGCATCAGGGGCCGAGGATCCTACGAGCAGTACTTC.

The chain couples TRBV5-1 to TRBJ2-7; 7 nucleotides agree with TRBD1. Per the germline V gene, CDR1 is SGHRS and CDR2 is YFSETQ. The CDR3 totals 13 residues. V dropped 4 bases and J dropped 2; count of bases not matched to a gene: 3. The CDR3 DNA sequence: TGCGCCAGCAGCCGGACAGGACCCTACGAGCAGTACTTC. Encoded protein: CASSRTGPYEQYF.

The chain couples TRBV28 to TRBJ1-1; 7 bases fit TRBD1. Germline V gene sequence: CDR1 MDHEN, CDR2 SYDVKM. Unmatched junction bases numbered 9, after V lost 6 bases and J lost 5 bases. There are 14 residues in the CDR3. CDR3 region: CASRPGTVRTEAFF. The CDR3 coding sequence is TGTGCCAGCAGACCCGGGACAGTTCGGACTGAAGCTTTCTTT.

The V and J genes are TRBV4-1 and TRBJ2-2, with TRBD2 matching 10 bases. CDR3 length: 18 amino acids. V dropped 0 bases and J dropped 9; count of bases not matched to a gene: 13. The germline V gene encodes CDR1 MGHRA and CDR2 YSYEKL. CDR3 nucleotides: TGCGCCAGCAGCCAAGAGGTCCAGCGGGAGGGCCGGAGCCGGGAGCTGTTTTTT. This codes for CASSQEVQREGRSRELFF.

The chain combines TRBV5-4 with TRBJ2-6; TRBD2 is a possible D gene (6 bases). With 3 bases removed from V and 1 base from J, the gap between germline ends came to 8 bases. The CDR3 covers 15 residues. Germline V lookup: CDR1 SGHNT, CDR2 YYREEE (reference sequence). The CDR3 spells CASSYGGSGANVLTF. The CDR3 DNA reads as TGTGCCAGCAGCTACGGGGGTTCTGGGGCCAACGTCCTGACTTTC. Full variable domain (missing parts from reference TRBV5-4 and TRBJ2-6): ETGVTQSPTHLIKTRGQQVTLRCSSQSGHNTVSWYQQALGQGPQFIFQYYREEENGRGNFPPRFSGLQFPNYSSELNVNALELDDSALYLCASSYGGSGANVLTFGAGSRLTVL.

This sequence joins TRBV10-3 and TRBJ2-3; the match to TRBD2 covers 8 bases. CDR1 ENHRY and CDR2 SYGVKD come from the germline V gene. The CDR3 has 16 residues. The V gene end was trimmed by 3 bases and the J gene end by 3 bases; junction bases not matched to a gene: 8. The CDR3 is CAISDGLAGTTDTQYF. The CDR3 region has the DNA TGTGCCATCAGTGATGGTCTAGCGGGTACTACAGATACGCAGTATTTT.

The sample holds one count of this clone. This sequence joins TRBV11-3 and TRBJ2-1; 11 bases are a match to TRBD2. There are 15 residues in the CDR3. Looked up from germline, CDR1 is SGHNT and CDR2 is YENEEA. The junction had 8 bases not matched to a gene; V was cut back by 6 bases and J by 7 bases. The CDR3 is CASRASSGGVNEQFF. The CDR3, as DNA: TGTGCCAGCAGAGCGAGTAGCGGGGGGGTAAATGAGCAGTTCTTC.

J is TRBJ2-7 and V is TRBV5-1; 9 nucleotides match TRBD2. With V trimmed by 1 base and J by 2 bases, 4 bases remained unmatched. This CDR3 spans 15 amino acids. The germline V gene has CDR1 SGHRS and CDR2 YFSETQ. The CDR3 nucleotides read TGCGCCAGCAGCTTGCGGACTAGCGCACCCTACGAGCAGTACTTC. This translates into CASSLRTSAPYEQYF.

The genes are TRBV11-1 and TRBJ2-3; maybe TRBD2 (6 bases). Germline values: CDR1 SGHAT, CDR2 FQDESV (reference sequence). The CDR3 consists of 15 residues. V lost 1 base to trimming and J lost 2 bases, with 10 bases between them. CDR3 in DNA: TGTGCCAGCAGCTTAGTAGCGGAACACACAGATACGCAGTATTTT. Amino acid sequence: CASSLVAEHTDTQYF. Complete variable domain (other parts from reference TRBV11-1 and TRBJ2-3): EAEVAQSPRYKITEKSQAVAFWCDPISGHATLYWYRQILGQGPELLVQFQDESVVDDSQLPKDRFSAERLKGVDSTLKIQPAELGDSAMYLCASSLVAEHTDTQYFGPGTRLTVL.